Each of the 14 T cell receptor beta chains below was sequenced from the same sample in a study of T cells in Graves' hyperthyroidism and ophthalmopathy. The TCR beta CDR3 regions underwent amplification using RNA transcripts as the source. The HTBI primer set drove a first-round RT-PCR of the TCR CDR3. TCRdb redid the calling of the multiplex PCR reads with MiXCR, one entry per CDR3 protein. The table shows under 650,000 distinct CDR3 sequences, with 15% to 20% occurring only once. Sequencing was performed on blood. These TCRs come from a woman aged 25 to 45 with Graves' hyperthyroidism.

This clonotype has a count of ten or more. The chain links TRBV20-1 to TRBJ2-1; D might be TRBD1 (6 bases). Germline-derived CDR1 and CDR2 are DFQATT and SNEGSKA (reference sequence). CDR3 length equals 12 residues. Trimming removed 4 bases at V and 7 bases at J, with 11 bases between. In DNA, the CDR3 is TGCAGTGCTACCATACAGGGTAATGAGCAGTTCTTC. Its translation: CSATIQGNEQFF.

This clonotype has ten or more counts. The chain uses TRBV11-2 and TRBJ2-3; TRBD2 might be the D (6 bases). The CDR3 has 16 amino acids. In germline, CDR1 is SGHAT, CDR2 FQNNGV. The V end lost 5 bases, the J end lost 0 bases, and 15 bases lay between the germline ends. The chain's CDR3 is CASSPLEGYSTDTQYF. The CDR3 nucleotides are TGTGCCAGCAGCCCATTGGAGGGCTATAGCACAGATACGCAGTATTTT.

The gene calls are TRBV20-1 and TRBJ2-7, with D possibly matching TRBD2 (6 bases). V was trimmed by 0 bases and J by 2 bases, leaving 17 bases between them. Germline V lookup: CDR1 DFQATT, CDR2 SNEGSKA (reference sequence). The CDR3 runs to 16 residues. The CDR3 sequence: CSARDLYGRSPYEQYF. DNA for the CDR3: TGCAGTGCTAGAGATCTCTACGGGAGATCACCCTACGAGCAGTACTTC.

This clonotype was detected ten times or more. The chain carries TRBV2 and TRBJ2-7; D is undetermined. V was cut by 3 bases and J by 6 bases, with 18 bases left in between. In germline, CDR1 is SNHLY, CDR2 FYNNEI. The CDR3 length is 15 residues. The CDR3 loop reads CASSEELGFRREQYF. The CDR3 nucleotides are TGTGCCAGCAGTGAGGAGTTAGGGTTCCGCCGCGAGCAGTACTTC.

This clonotype has ten or more counts. The chain recombines TRBV24-1 with TRBJ2-1; 8 bases are a match to TRBD2. The trim removed 9 bases at V and 10 bases at J, leaving 10 bases unmatched. Germline CDR1 KGHDR, CDR2 SFDVKD. This CDR3 has 13 residues. The CDR3, as DNA: TGTGCCACCGGGATAGCGGGAAGGAGGGAGCAGTTCTTC. Translating it yields CATGIAGRREQFF.

This clonotype has more than one count but fewer than ten. CDR3 loop: CASSLSGSAEQYF. The CDR3 DNA follows: TGTGCCAGCAGTTTATCGGGGTCCGCGGAGCAGTACTTC. This chain links TRBV27 with TRBJ2-7; no clear D gene. The CDR3 loop spans 13 amino acids. Germline lookup yields CDR1 MNHEY and CDR2 SMNVEV (reference sequence). Trimming left V 0 bases short and J 7 bases short, with 10 bases between.

This chain connects TRBV19 to TRBJ1-1; TRBD1 matches 8 bases. The CDR3 length is 16 residues. The ends lost 3 bases at V and 3 bases at J; junction bases unmatched: 9. Germline V gives CDR1 LNHDA, CDR2 SQIVND (reference sequence). CDR3 nucleotide sequence: TGTGCCAGTAGTATCGTGGCAGGGGGCTTAGACACTGAAGCTTTCTTT. Translating it yields CASSIVAGGLDTEAFF.

This clonotype was seen repeatedly, ten times or more. J is TRBJ2-7 and V is TRBV27; unclear D gene. Germline V gives CDR1 MNHEY, CDR2 SMNVEV (reference sequence). Trimming took off 0 bases at V and 2 bases at J, with 8 bases between the two ends. The length of the CDR3 is 14 residues. This CDR3 reads CASSLSVGPYEQYF. The CDR3 DNA follows: TGTGCCAGCAGTTTATCAGTAGGACCCTACGAGCAGTACTTC.

The chain couples TRBV4-2 to TRBJ1-5; maybe TRBD1 (6 bases). CDR1 and CDR2 (germline): LGHNA, YNFKEQ. V was clipped by 1 base and J by 6 bases, with 19 bases between them. This CDR3 region has 17 residues. CDR3 coding DNA: TGTGCCAGCAGCCAAGTCTTTCAGGGGCTGAAGCGTCAGCCCCAGCATTTT. Translated, it gives CASSQVFQGLKRQPQHF.

This clonotype was recorded many times. This chain joins TRBV6-2 or TRBV6-3 and TRBJ1-1; D gene uncertain. The ends were cut back, 9 bases at V and 3 bases at J, with 11 bases in the middle. Germline CDR1 reads MNHEY; CDR2 reads SVGEGT. The CDR3 has 12 residues. Here the CDR3 DNA reads TGTGCCAGTGGGAGAGGGTACACTGAAGCTTTCTTT. Residues: CASGRGYTEAFF.

The chain carries TRBV28 and TRBJ2-1; 8 bases line up with TRBD2. The CDR3 has 15 amino acids. Germline CDR1 and CDR2: MDHEN and SYDVKM. V trimming: 8 bases; J trimming: 8 bases; junction bases outside the gene matches: 14. In nucleotides, the CDR3 is TGTGCCAGCCACAAAACGGGAGGGAGCTGGGATGAGCAGTTCTTC. Its translation is CASHKTGGSWDEQFF.

This clonotype was seen at least ten times. The rearrangement links TRBV6-1 to TRBJ1-2; 8 bases fit TRBD1. There are 14 residues in the CDR3. Trimming at V came to 5 bases and at J to 4 bases, leaving 6 bases not matched to a gene. In germline, CDR1 is MNHNS, CDR2 SASEGT. The CDR3 region has the DNA TGTGCCAGCAGTCGGCAGGGGGCCGCCTATGGCTACACCTTC. Translation: CASSRQGAAYGYTF.

This clonotype was observed many times. This rearrangement joins TRBV6-2 or TRBV6-3 to TRBJ2-5; 9 bases are shared with TRBD1. This CDR3 is built from 14 residues. Germline trimming cut 2 bases from V and 5 bases from J; bases unmatched to any gene: 3. From germline, CDR1 is MNHEY and CDR2 SVGEGT. The CDR3 here is CASSYGTGLETQYF. The CDR3 region has the DNA TGTGCCAGCAGTTACGGGACAGGGCTCGAGACCCAGTACTTC.

This clonotype is a singleton in its sample. The chain is built from TRBV28 and TRBJ1-3; D remains ambiguous. CDR3 length equals 15 residues. The V and J ends lost 3 bases and 2 bases respectively, with 11 bases between them. CDR1 MDHEN and CDR2 SYDVKM come from the germline V gene. The chain's CDR3 is CASSLGLATGNTIYF. Here the CDR3 DNA reads TGTGCCAGCAGTTTGGGTCTCGCTACTGGAAACACCATATATTTT.